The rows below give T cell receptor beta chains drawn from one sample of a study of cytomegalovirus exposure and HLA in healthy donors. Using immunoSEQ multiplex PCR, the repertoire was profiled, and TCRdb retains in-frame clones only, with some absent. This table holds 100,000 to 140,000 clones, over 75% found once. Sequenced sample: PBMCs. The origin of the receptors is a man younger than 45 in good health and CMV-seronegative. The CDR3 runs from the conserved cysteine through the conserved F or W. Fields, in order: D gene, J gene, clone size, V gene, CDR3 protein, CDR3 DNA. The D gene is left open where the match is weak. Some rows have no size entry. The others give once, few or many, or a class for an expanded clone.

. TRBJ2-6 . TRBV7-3 CASSPRSGANVLTF TGTGCCAGCAGCCCCCGTTCTGGGGCCAACGTCCTGACTTTC
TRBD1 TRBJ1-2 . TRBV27 CASSWGQGLYGYTF TGTGCCAGCAGTTGGGGACAGGGGTTGTATGGCTACACCTTC
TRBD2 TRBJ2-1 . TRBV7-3 CASSMGLAAGSEQFF TGTGCCAGCAGCATGGGACTAGCGGCGGGGAGTGAGCAGTTCTTC
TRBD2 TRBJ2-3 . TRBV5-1 CASSLSGKKADTQYF TGCGCCAGCAGCCTCAGCGGGAAGAAGGCAGATACGCAGTATTTT
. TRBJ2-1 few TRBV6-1 CASTGPTDGVGEQFF TGTGCCAGCACGGGCCCTACCGACGGGGTGGGTGAGCAGTTCTTC
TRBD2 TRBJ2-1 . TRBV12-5 CASGVTGTSGYNEQFF TGTGCTAGTGGTGTAACCGGGACTAGCGGCTACAATGAGCAGTTCTTC
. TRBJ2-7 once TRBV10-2 CASQPSAYEQYF TGCGCCAGTCAACCCTCGGCCTACGAGCAGTACTTC
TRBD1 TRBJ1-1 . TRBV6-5 CASSYPGQKYTEAFF TGTGCCAGCAGTTACCCGGGACAGAAATACACTGAAGCTTTCTTT
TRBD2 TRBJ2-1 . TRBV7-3 CASSLMGGFNEQFF TGTGCCAGCAGCTTAATGGGGGGGTTCAATGAGCAGTTCTTC
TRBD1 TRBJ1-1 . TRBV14 CASSLLQGNEAFF TGTGCCAGCAGCCTTTTACAGGGGAATGAAGCTTTCTTT
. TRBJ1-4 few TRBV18 CASSVDLNEKLFF TGTGCCAGCTCAGTGGACTTGAACGAAAAACTGTTTTTT
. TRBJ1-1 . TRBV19 CASRQTGFTEAFF TGTGCCAGTAGGCAGACAGGATTCACTGAAGCTTTCTTT
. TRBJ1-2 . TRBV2 CASSEQGNYGYTF TGTGCCAGCAGCGAGCAGGGCAACTATGGCTACACCTTC
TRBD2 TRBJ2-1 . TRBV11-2 CASSRAGGGRNEQFF TGTGCCAGCAGCCGGGCGGGCGGGGGGCGCAATGAGCAGTTCTTC
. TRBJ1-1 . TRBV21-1 CASSARQGVEPEAFF TGTGCCAGCAGCGCCCGACAGGGCGTCGAGCCTGAAGCTTTCTTT
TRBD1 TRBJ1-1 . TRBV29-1 CSVEGRDSQGAEAFF TGCAGCGTTGAAGGCCGGGACAGCCAGGGTGCTGAAGCTTTCTTT
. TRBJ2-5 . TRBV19 CASSGVEITGEETQYF TGTGCCAGTAGCGGGGTGGAAATTACGGGGGAAGAGACCCAGTACTTC
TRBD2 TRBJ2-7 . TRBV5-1 CASRPTSGTYEQYF TGCGCCAGCAGACCGACTAGCGGGACCTACGAGCAGTACTTC
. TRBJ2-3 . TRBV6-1 CASRPGHLGTDTQYF TGTGCCAGCAGGCCAGGGCATTTGGGCACAGATACGCAGTATTTT
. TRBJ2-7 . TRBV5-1 CASAWSSSYEQYF TGCGCCAGCGCGTGGAGTAGCTCCTACGAGCAGTACTTC
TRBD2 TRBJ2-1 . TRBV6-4 CASSEASGVNEQFF TGTGCCAGCAGTGAGGCTAGCGGTGTCAATGAGCAGTTCTTC
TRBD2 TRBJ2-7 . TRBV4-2 CASSQGTSGGILSYEQYF TGTGCCAGCAGCCAAGGGACTAGCGGGGGGATACTCTCCTACGAGCAGTACTTC
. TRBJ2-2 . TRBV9 CASSPRSRSGTGELFF TGTGCCAGCAGCCCCCGGTCAAGGTCGGGCACCGGGGAGCTGTTTTTT
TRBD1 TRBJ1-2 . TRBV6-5 CASREGTGFGYTF TGTGCCAGCAGGGAAGGGACAGGGTTTGGCTACACCTTC
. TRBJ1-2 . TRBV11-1 CASSIGGLLGGYTF TGTGCCAGCAGCATCGGGGGGTTATTGGGCGGCTACACCTTC
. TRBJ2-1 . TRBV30 CAWSVRTINEQFF TGTGCCTGGAGTGTAAGGACTATCAATGAGCAGTTCTTC
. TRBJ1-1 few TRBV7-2 CASSRPYGDMNTEAFF TGTGCCAGCAGCCGTCCATACGGGGACATGAACACTGAAGCTTTCTTT
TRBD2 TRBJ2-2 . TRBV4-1 CASSLGSGSTGELFF TGCGCCAGCAGCCTGGGTAGCGGGTCTACCGGGGAGCTGTTTTTT
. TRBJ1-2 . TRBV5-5 CASSPGGGDYGYTF TGTGCCAGCAGCCCCGGAGGGGGGGACTATGGCTACACCTTC
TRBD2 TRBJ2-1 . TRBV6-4 CASRDGAGGGYEQFF TGTGCCAGCAGAGACGGAGCGGGAGGTGGCTATGAGCAGTTCTTC
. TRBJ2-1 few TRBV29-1 CSVDGAVSYNEQFF TGCAGCGTTGATGGGGCCGTCTCCTACAATGAGCAGTTCTTC
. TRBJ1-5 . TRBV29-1 CSVERQGIWGNQPQHF TGCAGCGTTGAAAGGCAGGGGATTTGGGGCAATCAGCCCCAGCATTTT
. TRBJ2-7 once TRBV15 CATSRKASRVDEQYF TGTGCCACCAGCAGAAAAGCTTCGAGGGTCGACGAGCAGTACTTC
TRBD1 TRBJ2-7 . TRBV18 CASSSGQGYEQYF TGTGCCAGCTCTTCGGGACAGGGGTACGAGCAGTACTTC
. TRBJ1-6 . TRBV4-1 CASSQEQGAYSPLHF TGCGCCAGCAGCCAAGAACAGGGAGCATATTCACCCCTCCACTTT
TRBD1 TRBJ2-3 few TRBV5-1 CASSEGQGSTDTQYF TGCGCCAGCAGCGAGGGACAGGGTAGCACAGATACGCAGTATTTT
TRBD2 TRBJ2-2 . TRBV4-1 CASSPTGGADTGELFF TGCGCCAGCAGCCCGACGGGAGGGGCTGACACCGGGGAGCTGTTTTTT
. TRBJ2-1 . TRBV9 CASSVGPLNEQFF TGTGCCAGCAGCGTAGGGCCGCTCAATGAGCAGTTCTTC
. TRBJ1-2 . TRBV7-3 CASSPSGGDNYGYTF TGTGCCAGCAGCCCCAGCGGGGGGGATAACTATGGCTACACCTTC
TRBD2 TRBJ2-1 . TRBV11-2 CASSSLREDEQFF TGTGCCAGCAGTTCGCTGCGGGAGGATGAGCAGTTCTTC
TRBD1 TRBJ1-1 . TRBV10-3 CAISESGQFNTEAFF TGTGCCATCAGTGAGTCGGGACAGTTCAACACTGAAGCTTTCTTT
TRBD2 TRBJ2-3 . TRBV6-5 CASRASGSTDTQYF TGTGCCAGCAGGGCTAGCGGCAGCACAGATACGCAGTATTTT
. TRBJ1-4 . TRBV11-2 CASSLEGAINEKLFF TGTGCCAGCAGCTTAGAAGGGGCCATTAATGAAAAACTGTTTTTT
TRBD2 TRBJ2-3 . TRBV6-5 CASKILAGGADTQYF TGTGCCAGCAAGATACTAGCGGGAGGGGCCGATACGCAGTATTTT
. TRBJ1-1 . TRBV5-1 CASSQGGMNTEAFF TGCGCCAGCAGCCAGGGTGGCATGAACACTGAAGCTTTCTTT
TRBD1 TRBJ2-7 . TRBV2 CASSEERGGHF TGTGCCAGCAGTGAGGAGAGAGGGGGCCACTTC
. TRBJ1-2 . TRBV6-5 CASSNPGYYGYTF TGTGCCAGCAGTAACCCAGGGTACTATGGCTACACCTTC
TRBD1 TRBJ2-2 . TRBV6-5 CASSGTGGYTGELFF TGTGCCAGCAGTGGAACAGGGGGCTACACCGGGGAGCTGTTTTTT
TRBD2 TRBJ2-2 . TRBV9 CASSARTSGSSGELFF TGTGCCAGCAGCGCTCGGACTAGCGGGAGCAGCGGGGAGCTGTTTTTT
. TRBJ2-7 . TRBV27 CASGLGATLGQYF TGTGCCAGCGGTTTAGGGGCCACGCTTGGGCAGTACTTC
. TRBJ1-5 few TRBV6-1 CASSEGPGLKPQHF TGTGCCAGCAGTGAAGGGCCAGGCCTTAAGCCCCAGCATTTT
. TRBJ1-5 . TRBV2 CASSRDNNQPQHF TGTGCCAGCAGTAGGGACAACAATCAGCCCCAGCATTTT